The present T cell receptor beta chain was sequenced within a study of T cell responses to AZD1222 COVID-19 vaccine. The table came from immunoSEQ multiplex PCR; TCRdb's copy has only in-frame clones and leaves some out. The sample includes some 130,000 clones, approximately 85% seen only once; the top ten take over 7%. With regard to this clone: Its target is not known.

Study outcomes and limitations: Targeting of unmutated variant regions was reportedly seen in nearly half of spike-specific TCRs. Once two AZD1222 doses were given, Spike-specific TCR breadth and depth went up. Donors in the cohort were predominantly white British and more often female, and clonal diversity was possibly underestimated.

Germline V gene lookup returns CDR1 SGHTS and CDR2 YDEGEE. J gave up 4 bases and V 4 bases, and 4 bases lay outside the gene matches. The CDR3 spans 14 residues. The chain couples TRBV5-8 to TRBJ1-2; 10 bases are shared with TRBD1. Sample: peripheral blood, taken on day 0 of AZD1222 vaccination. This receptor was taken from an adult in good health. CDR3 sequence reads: CASSGGQGVYGYTF. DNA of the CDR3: TGTGCCAGCAGCGGCGGACAGGGGGTCTATGGCTACACCTTC.